A single sample is the source of the 26 T cell receptor beta chains below, sequenced in a study of response to subunit inactivated influenza vaccine. In TCRdb, the RT-PCR reads were re-called with MiXCR into one record per CDR3 protein. The table records hundreds of thousands of distinct CDR3 sequences, 11% to 15% of them present only once. The sequencing used PBMCs from blood, collected 14 to 15 days before vaccination. The receptors were sampled from a man aged 45-65 years who received an inactivated influenza vaccine.

This clonotype was found many times. The rearrangement joins TRBV4-3 to TRBJ2-7, with 10 bases lining up with TRBD1. V lost 4 bases to trimming and J lost 2 bases; unmatched junction nucleotides: 5. CDR1 LGHNA and CDR2 YSLEER come from the germline V gene. CDR3 length: 15 residues. The CDR3 nucleotides are TGCGCCAGCAGCCTGGGGACAGGGGATCCCTACGAGCAGTACTTC. Translating it yields CASSLGTGDPYEQYF.

This clonotype appeared a few times. This chain joins TRBV11-2 and TRBJ1-2, with a possible D match to TRBD1 (5 bases). The germline CDR1 and CDR2 sequences are SGHAT and FQNNGV. The CDR3 loop spans 19 amino acids. Trimming removed 0 bases from V and 2 bases from J, with 22 bases in between. The CDR3 is CASSLDLVAGSGNNYGYTF. CDR3 bases: TGTGCCAGCAGCTTAGATCTTGTAGCAGGGAGTGGGAACAACTATGGCTACACCTTC.

This chain connects TRBV28 to TRBJ2-3, with D possibly matching TRBD1 (5 bases). V lost 3 bases and J lost 0, with 13 bases in between. The CDR3 has 16 residues. Germline V gene lookup returns CDR1 MDHEN and CDR2 SYDVKM. CDR3 DNA sequence: TGTGCCAGCAGTTTGGACACAAAGACTAGCACAGATACGCAGTATTTT. It is translated as CASSLDTKTSTDTQYF.

This chain links TRBV4-3 with TRBJ2-5, with 8 nucleotides matching TRBD2. In germline, CDR1 is LGHNA, CDR2 YSLEER. The CDR3 length is 15 residues. V lost 1 base, J lost 5 bases, and 6 bases stayed unmatched. The CDR3 DNA reads TGCGCCAGCAGCCAAGCGGGGGGGGCGATCGAGACCCAGTACTTC. It encodes CASSQAGGAIETQYF.

The table lists this clonotype with a few counts. The chain links TRBV20-1 to TRBJ2-7; maybe TRBD2 (5 bases). The CDR3 runs to 12 residues. V lost 3 bases and J lost 2, with 8 bases in between. The germline gives CDR1 DFQATT, CDR2 SNEGSKA (reference sequence). Here the CDR3 DNA reads TGCAGTGCTAGCCCGGGAACCTACGAGCAGTACTTC. The encoded protein is CSASPGTYEQYF.

V and J are TRBV20-1 and TRBJ2-3; the match to TRBD2 covers 11 bases. The germline CDR1 and CDR2 sequences are DFQATT and SNEGSKA (reference sequence). This CDR3 is built from 14 residues. The ends lost 6 bases at V and 4 bases at J; junction bases unmatched: 6. The CDR3 nucleotides read TGCAGTGCGAGACTAGCGGGGATGGCAGATACGCAGTATTTT. Protein: CSARLAGMADTQYF.

There are a few counts of this clonotype. For the CDR3, the DNA is TGTGCCAGCAGCGAAGCCGGGAATGAGCAGTTCTTC. Protein sequence: CASSEAGNEQFF. This chain connects TRBV3-1 to TRBJ2-1, with D uncertain. The CDR3 is 12 residues long. Trimming pared 5 bases from V and 7 bases from J, leaving 9 bases between. Germline V gives CDR1 LGHDT, CDR2 YNNKEL (reference sequence).

The chain joins TRBV5-6 to TRBJ1-1; D remains unclear. Germline lookup yields CDR1 SGHDT and CDR2 YYEEEE. The CDR3 consists of 15 residues. V was clipped by 2 bases and J by 4 bases, with 15 bases between them. CDR3 region: CASSFTVRRATEAFF. The DNA for the CDR3 is TGTGCCAGCAGCTTCACCGTCCGCCGTGCCACTGAAGCTTTCTTT.

This clonotype was seen a handful of times. V and J are TRBV20-1 and TRBJ1-1; D gene ambiguous. Trimming stripped 7 bases from V and 0 bases from J, with 12 bases between. Germline CDR1 is DFQATT and CDR2 is SNEGSKA (reference sequence). The CDR3 consists of 13 residues. For the CDR3, the DNA is TGCAGTGTCCCGACACCCATGAACACTGAAGCTTTCTTT. It specifies CSVPTPMNTEAFF.

This chain joins TRBV3-1 and TRBJ1-6; D not resolved. CDR1 is LGHDT and CDR2 is YNNKEL in the germline V gene (reference sequence). Trimming shortened V by 0 bases and J by 8 bases, and 11 bases separated the two germline ends. CDR3 length equals 15 residues. The CDR3 protein is CASSQDRRNYSPLHF. In nucleotides, the CDR3 is TGTGCCAGCAGCCAAGATCGCAGGAACTATTCACCCCTCCACTTT.

This clonotype turned up a few times. The V gene is TRBV7-6, the J gene TRBJ1-4; D is uncertain. CDR3 length equals 16 residues. The V gene lost 0 bases and the J gene lost 1 base, with 9 bases spanning the gap. Germline assignment: CDR1 SGHVS and CDR2 FNYEAQ. CDR3 coding DNA: TGTGCCAGCAGCTTAGCTCCTATACAAACTAATGAAAAACTGTTTTTT. Residues: CASSLAPIQTNEKLFF.

A few counts support this clonotype. The V gene is TRBV5-5, the J gene TRBJ2-1; D is ambiguous. Germline V gives CDR1 SGHKS, CDR2 YYEKEE (reference sequence). Trimming cost V 4 bases and J 4 bases, with 12 bases left between them. This CDR3 contains 14 residues. The CDR3 is CASSPANRYNEQFF. In DNA, the CDR3 is TGTGCCAGCAGCCCTGCCAACAGATACAATGAGCAGTTCTTC.

The chain is built from TRBV4-3 and TRBJ2-1; the D gene is possibly TRBD2 (5 bases). Per the germline V gene, CDR1 is LGHNA and CDR2 is YSLEER. Trimming pared 2 bases from V and 0 bases from J, leaving 14 bases between. The CDR3 is 17 residues long. In nucleotides, the CDR3 is TGCGCCAGCAGCCAATTTTCCGGGATAGGCTCCTACAATGAGCAGTTCTTC. Its translation is CASSQFSGIGSYNEQFF.

This chain links TRBV10-3 with TRBJ1-1; TRBD1 might be the D (6 bases). Trimming stripped 7 bases from V and 0 bases from J, with 9 bases between. Germline V gene data show CDR1 as ENHRY and CDR2 as SYGVKD. The CDR3 is 13 amino acids. The CDR3 is CAITGALNTEAFF. The CDR3 DNA sequence: TGTGCCATCACGGGGGCCTTGAACACTGAAGCTTTCTTT.

This clonotype was detected a few times. Sequence at one end of the junction differs from germline and may be a read error. For the CDR3, the DNA is TGCTGTGCTAGAGATTCTAGCGGGAGGGCCGCGAACACCGGGGAGCTGTTTTTT. It yields the protein CCARDSSGRAANTGELFF. The chain couples TRBV20-1 to TRBJ2-2, with TRBD2 matching over 12 bases. This CDR3 region has 18 residues. Looked up from germline, CDR1 is DFQATT and CDR2 is SNEGSKA (reference sequence).

Concerning this clonotype: At one end the junction does not follow the germline gene, possibly because of a read error. This chain joins TRBV27 and TRBJ2-1; D is ambiguous. The CDR3 is 16 residues long. The germline V gene encodes CDR1 MNHEY and CDR2 SMNVEV (reference sequence). The CDR3 coding sequence is TGTGCCAGCAGTTTATCGCGGCAAAGCTCCTACGATGAGCAGTTCTTC. Translating gives CASSLSRQSSYDEQFF.

This chain connects TRBV4-1 to TRBJ2-7; 8 nucleotides line up with TRBD2. The CDR3 is 15 amino acids. The germline gives CDR1 MGHRA, CDR2 YSYEKL. J was trimmed by 3 bases and V by 4 bases; bases with no gene match: 8. The CDR3 region is CASSLEPLADYEQYF. The CDR3 coding sequence is TGCGCCAGCAGCCTAGAACCACTAGCGGACTACGAGCAGTACTTC.

This clonotype was seen more than once but under ten times. The junction does not match germline at one end; this may be a read error. J is TRBJ2-6 and V is TRBV5-1, with D perhaps assigned TRBD1 or TRBD2 (5 bases each). CDR3 length: 16 residues. Germline V gene lookup returns CDR1 SGHRS and CDR2 YFSETQ. CDR3 coding DNA: TGCGCCAGCAGCCCCAACATGGGGACCGGGGCCAATGTCCTGACTTTC. Amino acid sequence: CASSPNMGTGANVLTF. The variable domain in full, completed from reference TRBV5-1 and TRBJ2-6, reads KAGVTQTPRYLIKTRGQQVTLSCSPISGHRSVSWYQQTPGQGLQFLFEYFSETQRNKGNFPGRFSGRQFSNSRSEMNVSTLELGDSALYLCASSPNMGTGANVLTFGAGSRLTVL.

At least ten counts were recorded for this clonotype. J is TRBJ2-4 and V is TRBV18; D remains unclear. Looked up from germline, CDR1 is KGHSH and CDR2 is LQKENI. The CDR3 length is 15 residues. The V end was cut by 2 bases, the J end by 3 bases, with 11 bases between. CDR3 protein: CASSPGVSGKNIQYF. CDR3 in DNA: TGTGCCAGCTCACCAGGGGTTAGTGGCAAAAACATTCAGTACTTC. The full variable domain, rest sourced from reference TRBV18 and TRBJ2-4, is NAGVMQNPRHLVRRRGQEARLRCSPMKGHSHVYWYRQLPEEGLKFMVYLQKENIIDESGMPKERFSAEFPKEGPSILRIQQVVRGDSAAYFCASSPGVSGKNIQYFGAGTRLSVL.

Remarks on this clonotype: A much larger clonotype is one base distant, so this may be a read error. The V call is TRBV4-1, the J call TRBJ1-2; D remains ambiguous. Germline loops: CDR1 MGHRA, CDR2 YSYEKL. Trimming took off 4 bases at V and 0 bases at J, with 12 bases between the two ends. This CDR3 spans 15 amino acids. As DNA, the CDR3 is TGCGCCAGCAGCCCAACCCCCAACACTAACTATGGCTACACCTTC. The encoded protein is CASSPTPNTNYGYTF.

This clonotype was counted only a few times. For the CDR3, the DNA is TGTGCCAGCAGCCTGGGGAGGGTCGCTGAAGCTTTCTTT. It is translated as CASSLGRVAEAFF. The rearrangement links TRBV7-2 to TRBJ1-1; D uncertain. CDR3 length: 13 amino acids. The germline V gene has CDR1 SGHTA and CDR2 FQGNSA. The V gene lost 5 bases and the J gene lost 6 bases, with 13 bases spanning the gap.

A few counts support this clonotype. The V gene is TRBV6-2 or TRBV6-3, the J gene TRBJ2-7; D gene ambiguous. V lost 6 bases, J lost 2 bases, and 5 bases lay in between. CDR1 and CDR2 from the germline V gene are MNHEY and SVGEGT. This CDR3 spans 11 amino acids. CDR3 residues: CASRTTYEQYF. CDR3 DNA: TGTGCCAGCAGAACCACCTACGAGCAGTACTTC.

The chain is built from TRBV4-3 and TRBJ2-1, with D tentatively TRBD2 (6 bases). CDR3 length: 15 residues. Germline loops: CDR1 LGHNA, CDR2 YSLEER. The V end was cut by 4 bases, the J end by 2 bases, with 12 bases between. In nucleotides, the CDR3 is TGCGCCAGCAGCCGGACGGGAGCCACCTACAATGAGCAGTTCTTC. Protein sequence: CASSRTGATYNEQFF.

This clonotype was detected a few times. This chain uses TRBV4-1 with TRBJ1-5; D gene uncertain. This CDR3 is built from 16 residues. With 1 base removed from V and 3 bases from J, the gap between germline ends came to 13 bases. Germline V gene data show CDR1 as MGHRA and CDR2 as YSYEKL. The chain's CDR3 is CASSQVGKLANQPQHF. For the CDR3, the DNA is TGCGCCAGCAGCCAAGTTGGCAAGCTGGCCAATCAGCCCCAGCATTTT.

V and J are TRBV7-2 and TRBJ2-3; D perhaps matches TRBD1 (6 bases). The germline V gene has CDR1 SGHTA and CDR2 FQGNSA. The V gene lost 3 bases and the J gene lost 6 bases, with 16 bases spanning the gap. This CDR3 has 15 amino acids. CDR3 DNA: TGTGCCAGCAGCTTGTGGACAGACGCCAGTGATACGCAGTATTTT. Translating it yields CASSLWTDASDTQYF.

This clonotype was seen more than once but under ten times. V is TRBV7-2 and J is TRBJ2-1; tentative D call: TRBD2 (6 bases). V was shortened by 1 base and J by 6 bases, with 10 bases between the two germline ends. The CDR3 is 14 residues long. From germline, CDR1 is SGHTA and CDR2 FQGNSA. CDR3 residues: CASSLGDFINEQFF. In DNA form, the CDR3 reads TGTGCCAGCAGCTTAGGGGACTTTATCAATGAGCAGTTCTTC.